Below, 27 T cell receptor beta chains from the same sample are listed, as sequenced in a study of blood T cell repertoires in COVID-19. Here immunoSEQ multiplex PCR was the method, and the copy in TCRdb shows in-frame clones only, minus some. The sample includes about 30,000 clones, around 84% seen only once; the top ten take 62%. The sequenced sample consisted of peripheral blood. Receptors originate from a man between 65 and 85 years old with acute or convalescent COVID-19.

The chain joins TRBV6-2 or TRBV6-3 to TRBJ1-5; TRBD1 aligns across 9 bases. With 3 bases clipped from V and 3 bases from J, the junction kept 15 bases outside the gene matches. The germline gives CDR1 MNHEY, CDR2 SVGEGT. This CDR3 has 19 residues. In nucleotides, the CDR3 is TGTGCCAGCAGTTATGGGCCGATCACAACAGGGGGCTTCAATCAGCCCCAGCATTTT. Translated: CASSYGPITTGGFNQPQHF.

CDR3 amino acids: CASSRTGDAKNTEAFF. In nucleotides, the CDR3 is TGTGCCAGCAGCCGGACGGGGGACGCTAAGAACACTGAAGCTTTCTTT. The V and J genes are TRBV14 and TRBJ1-1; weak D call: TRBD1 (5 bases). The CDR3 is 16 residues long. V shed 4 bases and J shed 1 base, with 16 bases lying between them. Germline values: CDR1 SGHDN, CDR2 FVKESK.

The chain is built from TRBV12-3 or TRBV12-4 and TRBJ1-2, with 8 positions matching TRBD1. The trim removed 7 bases at V and 8 bases at J, leaving 6 bases unmatched. CDR3 length equals 12 residues. CDR3: CASTRGLGGYTF. CDR3 nucleotide sequence: TGTGCCAGCACCAGGGGGCTTGGGGGCTACACCTTC.

The chain uses TRBV2 and TRBJ2-7; the D is unclear. CDR1 and CDR2 from the germline V gene are SNHLY and FYNNEI. Trimming took 7 bases from V and 3 from J, leaving 16 bases between them. CDR3 length equals 14 residues. The CDR3 loop is CASKFKAEYYEQYF. For the CDR3, the DNA is TGTGCCAGCAAGTTTAAGGCGGAGTACTACGAGCAGTACTTC.

The gene calls are TRBV28 and TRBJ2-2; D is undetermined. The germline CDR1 and CDR2 sequences are MDHEN and SYDVKM. This CDR3 has 13 amino acids. V shed 5 bases and J shed 3 bases, with 7 bases lying between them. CDR3 sequence reads: CASSLQYTGELFF. CDR3 sequence (DNA): TGTGCCAGCAGTCTTCAGTACACCGGGGAGCTGTTTTTT.

The CDR3 region is CASSLGQYNEQFF. The DNA of the CDR3 is TGTGCCAGCAGTCTGGGACAGTACAATGAGCAGTTCTTC. The rearrangement uses TRBV12-3 or TRBV12-4 and TRBJ2-1; 7 bases match TRBD1. The CDR3 has 13 amino acids. V lost 5 bases and J lost 4; bases outside the gene matches: 2.

The chain employs TRBV19 and TRBJ2-7; 7 positions agree with TRBD1. Losses at the gene ends were 3 bases for V and 1 base for J; bases not matched to a gene: 3. The germline gives CDR1 LNHDA, CDR2 SQIVND (reference sequence). This CDR3 has 14 amino acids. The CDR3 loop is CASSIGTASYEQYF. In nucleotides, the CDR3 is TGTGCCAGTAGTATTGGGACAGCTTCCTACGAGCAGTACTTC.

CDR3 amino acids: CASSYSFRGQDQPQHF. The DNA for the CDR3 is TGTGCCAGCAGTTACTCCTTCAGGGGGCAGGATCAGCCCCAGCATTTT. The rearrangement links TRBV6-2 or TRBV6-3 to TRBJ1-5; 8 positions agree with TRBD1. The CDR3 loop spans 16 amino acids. Germline V gene data show CDR1 as MNHEY and CDR2 as SVGEGT. Losses at the gene ends were 0 bases for V and 5 bases for J; bases not matched to a gene: 6.

This clone was seen once. The chain uses TRBV15 and TRBJ2-3; 12 nucleotides align to TRBD2. The ends lost 7 bases at V and 4 bases at J; junction bases unmatched: 9. The CDR3 extends over 16 amino acids. Germline V lookup: CDR1 LNHNV, CDR2 YYDKDF (reference sequence). The CDR3 bases are TGTGCCACCACCTCCCCGACTAGCGGGAGCGCAGATACGCAGTATTTT. The encoded protein is CATTSPTSGSADTQYF.

The CDR3 reads CASSLQETQYF. CDR3 in DNA: TGTGCCAGCAGCCTGCAAGAGACCCAGTACTTC. V is TRBV5-6 and J is TRBJ2-5, with D unresolved. The germline gives CDR1 SGHDT, CDR2 YYEEEE. The V end lost 4 bases, the J end lost 2 bases, and 3 bases lay between the germline ends. CDR3 size: 11 residues.

This chain joins TRBV10-1 and TRBJ1-5, with TRBD1 matching over 7 bases. Germline V gene sequence: CDR1 WNHNN, CDR2 SYGVQD (reference sequence). V was clipped by 5 bases and J by 4 bases; unmatched bases: 2. The CDR3 runs 13 residues. The CDR3 DNA sequence: TGCGCCAGCAGTCCAGGGGGAAATCAGCCCCAGCATTTT. Amino acids: CASSPGGNQPQHF.

V is TRBV29-1 and J is TRBJ2-1; D might be TRBD2 (6 bases). Germline loops: CDR1 SQVTM, CDR2 ANQGSEA. Trimming cost V 5 bases and J 4 bases, with 15 bases left between them. The CDR3 length is 14 residues. CDR3 protein: CSVIVGGPYNEQFF. The CDR3 coding sequence is TGCAGCGTTATCGTTGGAGGGCCTTACAATGAGCAGTTCTTC.

The chain uses TRBV20-1 and TRBJ2-7; D may be TRBD2 (6 bases). Germline V gene data show CDR1 as DFQATT and CDR2 as SNEGSKA (reference sequence). The CDR3 covers 13 residues. V was cut by 3 bases and J by 5 bases, with 14 bases left in between. The CDR3 is CSASYTERDEQYF. As DNA, the CDR3 is TGCAGTGCTAGTTACACAGAGCGGGACGAGCAGTACTTC.

J is TRBJ1-1 and V is TRBV30; 8 nucleotides line up with TRBD1. V dropped 8 bases and J dropped 5; count of bases not matched to a gene: 16. Looked up from germline, CDR1 is GTSNPN and CDR2 is SVGIG (reference sequence). The CDR3 contains 15 residues. CDR3 sequence (DNA): TGTGCCATGGGGGGAAGTACAGGGGGTAGAACTGAAGCTTTCTTT. As protein: CAMGGSTGGRTEAFF. The whole variable domain, filled in from reference TRBV30 and TRBJ1-1, reads SQTIHQWPATLVQPVGSPLSLECTVEGTSNPNLYWYRQAAGRGLQLLFYSVGIGQISSEVPQNLSASRPQDRQFILSSKKLLLSDSGFYLCAMGGSTGGRTEAFFGQGTRLTVV.

The V gene is TRBV7-3, the J gene TRBJ1-2; TRBD1 matches 7 bases. The trim removed 2 bases at V and 10 bases at J, leaving 7 bases unmatched. Germline V gene lookup returns CDR1 SGHTA and CDR2 FQGTGA. The CDR3 has 13 amino acids. The CDR3 region has the DNA TGTGCCAGCAGCTTACGGGACAGACGTGACTACACCTTC. Protein: CASSLRDRRDYTF.

V gene TRBV27 combines with J gene TRBJ2-7; the D gene is possibly TRBD2 (6 bases). Germline loops: CDR1 MNHEY, CDR2 SMNVEV (reference sequence). This CDR3 has 14 amino acids. The V end was cut by 5 bases, the J end by 2 bases, with 13 bases between. CDR3 in amino acids: CASSTGTDPYEQYF. The CDR3 DNA reads TGTGCCAGCAGTACCGGGACTGATCCCTACGAGCAGTACTTC.

The V gene is TRBV29-1, the J gene TRBJ2-6, with 8 bases identical to TRBD1. This CDR3 region has 18 residues. Germline-derived CDR1 and CDR2 are SQVTM and ANQGSEA. The J segment lost 4 bases and the V segment lost 4 bases, leaving 15 bases of the junction unmatched. DNA for the CDR3: TGCAGCGTTGTCGCCACAGGGGGTTTATCTCTGGGGGCCAACGTCCTGACTTTC. It specifies CSVVATGGLSLGANVLTF. Complete variable domain (other parts from reference TRBV29-1 and TRBJ2-6): SAVISQKPSRDICQRGTSLTIQCQVDSQVTMMFWYRQQPGQSLTLIATANQGSEATYESGFVIDKFPISRPNLTFSTLTVSNMSPEDSSIYLCSVVATGGLSLGANVLTFGAGSRLTVL.

The rearrangement links TRBV4-1 to TRBJ2-7; 13 nucleotides align to TRBD2. The junction had 6 bases not matched to a gene; V was cut back by 3 bases and J by 1 base. Per the germline V gene, CDR1 is MGHRA and CDR2 is YSYEKL. The CDR3 loop spans 17 amino acids. The CDR3 region has the DNA TGCGCCAGCAGCCACCGGATGGGACTAGCGGGATCCTACGAGCAGTACTTC. Protein product: CASSHRMGLAGSYEQYF.

This clone was picked up one time. The chain couples TRBV29-1 to TRBJ1-2; 7 nucleotides align to TRBD1. The CDR3 length is 15 residues. The ends lost 4 bases at V and 4 bases at J; junction bases unmatched: 12. The germline V gene encodes CDR1 SQVTM and CDR2 ANQGSEA. This chain's CDR3 is CSVVWGATGVYGYTF. The CDR3 coding sequence is TGCAGCGTTGTTTGGGGGGCCACAGGGGTCTATGGCTACACCTTC.

The chain couples TRBV24-1 to TRBJ2-1; 8 nucleotides line up with TRBD1. Germline trimming cut 2 bases from V and 7 bases from J; bases unmatched to any gene: 12. This CDR3 spans 17 amino acids. Germline CDR1 KGHDR, CDR2 SFDVKD. CDR3 protein: CATSDSITGGFTNEQFF. The CDR3 nucleotides are TGTGCCACCAGTGATTCCATTACAGGGGGTTTTACTAATGAGCAGTTCTTC.

The chain is built from TRBV12-3 or TRBV12-4 and TRBJ2-5; D uncertain. V dropped 4 bases and J dropped 5 bases, with 5 bases sitting between them. The CDR3 length is 11 residues. The CDR3 is CASSSRETQYF. As DNA, the CDR3 is TGTGCCAGCAGTTCGCGGGAGACCCAGTACTTC.

V and J are TRBV7-2 and TRBJ1-4; D call uncertain. V was trimmed by 5 bases and J by 1 base, leaving 8 bases between them. This CDR3 is built from 14 residues. CDR1 and CDR2 (germline): SGHTA, FQGNSA. The CDR3 here is CASSRDLTNEKLFF. The DNA for the CDR3 is TGTGCCAGCAGCCGGGATTTAACTAATGAAAAACTGTTTTTT. The full variable domain, in which reference TRBV7-2 and TRBJ1-4 provide the parts outside the CDR3, is GAGVSQSPSNKVTEKGKDVELRCDPISGHTALYWYRQSLGQGLEFLIYFQGNSAPDKSGLPSDRFSAERTGGSVSTLTIQRTQQEDSAVYLCASSRDLTNEKLFFGSGTQLSVL.

V usage is TRBV18 and J usage is TRBJ2-7, with 10 bases identical to TRBD2. This CDR3 contains 15 residues. V dropped 3 bases and J dropped 2; count of bases not matched to a gene: 4. Germline CDR1 KGHSH, CDR2 LQKENI. CDR3 in DNA: TGTGCCAGCTCACCCACTAGCGGGGCGACCTACGAGCAGTACTTC. Translated: CASSPTSGATYEQYF. Full variable domain (outside the CDR3, taken from reference TRBV18 and TRBJ2-7): NAGVMQNPRHLVRRRGQEARLRCSPMKGHSHVYWYRQLPEEGLKFMVYLQKENIIDESGMPKERFSAEFPKEGPSILRIQQVVRGDSAAYFCASSPTSGATYEQYFGPGTRLTVT.

This clone has more than one count but fewer than ten. V and J are TRBV7-8 and TRBJ1-2; D uncertain. This CDR3 region has 13 residues. Germline V gene data show CDR1 as SGHVS and CDR2 as FQNEAQ. Trimming took off 6 bases at V and 4 bases at J, with 12 bases between the two ends. The CDR3 is CASSPGGGYGYTF. The CDR3 DNA follows: TGTGCCAGCAGTCCAGGTGGAGGCTATGGCTACACCTTC.

This rearrangement joins TRBV30 to TRBJ1-1; possible D gene TRBD1, 5 bases. The CDR3 is 12 residues long. V lost 3 bases and J 6 bases, leaving 11 bases between the germline ends. Germline V gene data show CDR1 as GTSNPN and CDR2 as SVGIG (reference sequence). As DNA, the CDR3 is TGTGCCTGGAGCAAGGGGCCCGCTGAAGCTTTCTTT. Amino acids: CAWSKGPAEAFF.

The gene calls are TRBV19 and TRBJ1-6; tentative D call: TRBD1 (5 bases). The CDR3 contains 15 residues. V lost 3 bases to trimming and J lost 10 bases, with 16 bases between them. Germline V gene sequence: CDR1 LNHDA, CDR2 SQIVND (reference sequence). The CDR3 DNA follows: TGTGCCAGTAGTATTAGGGAAAGCGGGGGATCACCCCTCCACTTT. Translating gives CASSIRESGGSPLHF.

This sequence joins TRBV30 and TRBJ2-7, with 10 positions matching TRBD1. The CDR3 runs to 16 residues. The V gene end was trimmed by 5 bases and the J gene end by 4 bases; junction bases not matched to a gene: 14. CDR1 is GTSNPN and CDR2 is SVGIG in the germline V gene (reference sequence). The CDR3 nucleotides are TGTGCCTGGGGGGAGGGACAGGGGCCCCTCTCATACGAGCAGTACTTC. Amino acid sequence: CAWGEGQGPLSYEQYF. Supplemented by reference TRBV30 and TRBJ2-7, the full variable domain reads SQTIHQWPATLVQPVGSPLSLECTVEGTSNPNLYWYRQAAGRGLQLLFYSVGIGQISSEVPQNLSASRPQDRQFILSSKKLLLSDSGFYLCAWGEGQGPLSYEQYFGPGTRLTVT.